The TCR beta chain under discussion was sequenced for a study of T cells in Graves' hyperthyroidism and ophthalmopathy. RNA transcripts provided the source from which TCR beta CDR3 regions were amplified. Carried out on the TCR CDR3, a first-round RT-PCR used the HTBI primer set. TCRdb ran MiXCR on the multiplex PCR reads and lists one entry per CDR3 protein. The table has under 700,000 distinct CDR3 sequences, 16% seen once. Deletions cut 0 bases from V and 9 bases from J, with 18 bases between. There are 15 residues in the CDR3. The germline V gene has CDR1 SGHVS and CDR2 FQNEAQ. This clonotype appeared many times. Its specificity is unknown. General study points: Most thyroid-expanded clonotypes above 0.001 were also found in blood.

Exclusion of patients followed from uncontrolled infection, other autoimmune disease, pregnancy or lactation. This receptor was obtained from a woman younger than 30 with Graves' hyperthyroidism. The sequencing input was blood. The chain is built from TRBV7-8 and TRBJ2-7; possible D gene TRBD1, 6 bases. The CDR3 loop is CASSLAQKGGRGQYF. In DNA form, the CDR3 reads TGTGCCAGCAGCTTAGCTCAAAAAGGGGGTCGGGGGCAGTACTTC.